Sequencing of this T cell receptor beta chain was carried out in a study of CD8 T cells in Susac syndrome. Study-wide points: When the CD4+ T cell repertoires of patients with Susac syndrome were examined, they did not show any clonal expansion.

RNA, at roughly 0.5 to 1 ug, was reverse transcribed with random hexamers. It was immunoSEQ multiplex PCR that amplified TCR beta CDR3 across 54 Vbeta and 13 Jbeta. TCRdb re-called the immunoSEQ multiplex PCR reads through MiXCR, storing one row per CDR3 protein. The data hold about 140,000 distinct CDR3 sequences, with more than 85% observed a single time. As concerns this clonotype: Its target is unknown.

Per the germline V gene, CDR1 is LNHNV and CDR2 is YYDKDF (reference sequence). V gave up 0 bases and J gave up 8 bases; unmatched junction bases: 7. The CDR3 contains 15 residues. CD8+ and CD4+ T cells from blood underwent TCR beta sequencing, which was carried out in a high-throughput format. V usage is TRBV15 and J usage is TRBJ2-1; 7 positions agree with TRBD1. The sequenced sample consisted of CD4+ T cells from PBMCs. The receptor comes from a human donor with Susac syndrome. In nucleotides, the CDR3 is TGTGCCACCAGCAGAGATAAGGAAGGGGGCGATGAGCAGTTCTTC. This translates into CATSRDKEGGDEQFF.